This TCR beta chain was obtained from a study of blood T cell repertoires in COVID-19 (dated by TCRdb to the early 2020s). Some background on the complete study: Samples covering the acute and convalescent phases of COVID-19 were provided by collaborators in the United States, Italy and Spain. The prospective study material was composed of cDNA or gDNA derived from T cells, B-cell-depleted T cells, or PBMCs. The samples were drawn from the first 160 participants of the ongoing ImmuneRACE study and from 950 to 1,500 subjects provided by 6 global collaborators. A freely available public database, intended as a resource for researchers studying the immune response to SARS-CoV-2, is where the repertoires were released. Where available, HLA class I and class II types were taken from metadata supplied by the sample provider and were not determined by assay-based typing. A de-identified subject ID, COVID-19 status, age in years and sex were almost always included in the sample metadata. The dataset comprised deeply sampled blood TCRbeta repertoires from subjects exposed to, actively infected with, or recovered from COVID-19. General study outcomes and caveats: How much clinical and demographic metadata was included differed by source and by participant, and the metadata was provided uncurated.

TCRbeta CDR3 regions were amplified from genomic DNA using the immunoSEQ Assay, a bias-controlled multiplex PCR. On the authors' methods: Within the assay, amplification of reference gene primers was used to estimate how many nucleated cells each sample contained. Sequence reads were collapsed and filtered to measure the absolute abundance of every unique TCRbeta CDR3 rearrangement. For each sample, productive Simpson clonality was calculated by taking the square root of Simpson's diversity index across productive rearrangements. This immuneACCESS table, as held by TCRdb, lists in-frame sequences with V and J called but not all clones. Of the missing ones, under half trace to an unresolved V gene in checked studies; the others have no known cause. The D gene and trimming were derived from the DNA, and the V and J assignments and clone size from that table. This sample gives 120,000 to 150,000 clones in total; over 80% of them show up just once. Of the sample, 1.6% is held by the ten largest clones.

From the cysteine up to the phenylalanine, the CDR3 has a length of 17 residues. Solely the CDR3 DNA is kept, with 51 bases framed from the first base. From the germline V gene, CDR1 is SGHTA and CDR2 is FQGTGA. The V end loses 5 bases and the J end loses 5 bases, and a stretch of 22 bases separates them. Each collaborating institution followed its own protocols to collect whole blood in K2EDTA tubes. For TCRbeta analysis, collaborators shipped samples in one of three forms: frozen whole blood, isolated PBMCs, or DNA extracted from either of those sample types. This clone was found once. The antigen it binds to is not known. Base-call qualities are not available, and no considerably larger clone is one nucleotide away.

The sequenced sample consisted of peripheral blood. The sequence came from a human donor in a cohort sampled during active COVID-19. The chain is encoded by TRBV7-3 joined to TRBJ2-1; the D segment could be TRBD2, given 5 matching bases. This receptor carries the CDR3 CASSLSPGWTGNNEQFF. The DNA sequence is TGTGCCAGCAGCCTATCCCCTGGCTGGACCGGGAACAATGAGCAGTTCTTC.